The rows below give T cell receptor beta chains drawn from one sample of a study of OX40 agonist ivuxolimab in advanced cancers. Some clones are missing from TCRdb's copy, which holds only in-frame ones; the method was immunoSEQ multiplex PCR. The table records under 90,000 clones, 85% of them present only once. The sample in question was CD4+ or CD8+ T cells sorted from blood, obtained in a trial of the OX40 agonist ivuxolimab. The receptors shown here come from an adult with an advanced solid tumor such as melanoma, head and neck, liver or kidney cancer. Each CDR3 is given with its conserved first and last residue. The D gene is left open where the match is weak. Clone size is stated in some rows and not others, as once, few, many or a class when expanded.

j_gene: TRBJ2-1; abundance: -; d_gene: TRBD1; v_gene: TRBV15; CDR3nt: TGTGCCACCAGCAGCGGGACAGGTGCGTACAATGAGCAGTTCTTC; CDR3aa: CATSSGTGAYNEQFF
j_gene: TRBJ1-1; abundance: -; d_gene: TRBD1; v_gene: TRBV5-1; CDR3nt: TGCGCCAGCAGCTTGGACAGGGGGTGGGAAGCTTTCTTT; CDR3aa: CASSLDRGWEAFF
j_gene: TRBJ2-5; abundance: -; d_gene: -; v_gene: TRBV4-1; CDR3nt: TGCGCCAGCAGCCAACCGGGGGGCCGAGAGACCCAGTACTTC; CDR3aa: CASSQPGGRETQYF
j_gene: TRBJ2-5; abundance: -; d_gene: -; v_gene: TRBV5-1; CDR3nt: TGCGCCAGCAGCTTGAAAGAGACCCAGTACTTC; CDR3aa: CASSLKETQYF
j_gene: TRBJ2-1; abundance: -; d_gene: TRBD1; v_gene: TRBV2; CDR3nt: TGTGCCAGCAGTGCGGAACAGGGGGCGGGTGAGCAGTTCTTC; CDR3aa: CASSAEQGAGEQFF
j_gene: TRBJ1-4; abundance: once; d_gene: -; v_gene: TRBV5-6; CDR3nt: TGTGCCAGCAGCTTCGGACGGACAACTAATGAAAAACTGTTTTTT; CDR3aa: CASSFGRTTNEKLFF
j_gene: TRBJ1-1; abundance: -; d_gene: -; v_gene: TRBV6-5; CDR3nt: TGTGCCAGCAGTAAGGCAGACACTGAAGCTTTCTTT; CDR3aa: CASSKADTEAFF
j_gene: TRBJ2-7; abundance: -; d_gene: -; v_gene: TRBV2; CDR3nt: TGTGCCAGCAGCGGGGGACTCGCCTACGAGCAGTACTTC; CDR3aa: CASSGGLAYEQYF
j_gene: TRBJ2-1; abundance: -; d_gene: -; v_gene: TRBV15; CDR3nt: TGTGCCACCAGCAGAGATCTGTATGAGCAGTTCTTC; CDR3aa: CATSRDLYEQFF
j_gene: TRBJ2-7; abundance: once; d_gene: TRBD1; v_gene: TRBV19; CDR3nt: TGTGCCAGTAGTAAGGGCAGGACAGGGCTAAAGTACTTC; CDR3aa: CASSKGRTGLKYF
j_gene: TRBJ1-5; abundance: -; d_gene: TRBD1; v_gene: TRBV6-5; CDR3nt: TGTGCCAGCAGTACTACAGGGGTCCAAGGGCAGCCCCAGCATTTT; CDR3aa: CASSTTGVQGQPQHF
j_gene: TRBJ2-7; abundance: few; d_gene: -; v_gene: TRBV5-4; CDR3nt: TGTGCCAGCAGCACAAGGATGGAGGGGACCTACGAGCAGTACTTC; CDR3aa: CASSTRMEGTYEQYF
j_gene: TRBJ2-3; abundance: -; d_gene: TRBD2; v_gene: TRBV5-1; CDR3nt: TGCGCCAGCAGCTTTCCAGGACTAGCAGATACGCAGTATTTT; CDR3aa: CASSFPGLADTQYF
j_gene: TRBJ2-7; abundance: -; d_gene: -; v_gene: TRBV5-1; CDR3nt: TGCGCCAGCTCCCAGGGGGGGACTTACGAGCAGTACTTC; CDR3aa: CASSQGGTYEQYF
j_gene: TRBJ2-3; abundance: -; d_gene: -; v_gene: TRBV5-1; CDR3nt: TGCGCCAGCAGCTTGGGGGAAAATACGCAGTATTTT; CDR3aa: CASSLGENTQYF
j_gene: TRBJ1-5; abundance: -; d_gene: -; v_gene: TRBV6-5; CDR3nt: TGTGCCAGCAGTACAGGTGGCTGGGTGGCCCAGCATTTT; CDR3aa: CASSTGGWVAQHF
j_gene: TRBJ2-5; abundance: -; d_gene: TRBD2; v_gene: TRBV6-6; CDR3nt: TGTGCCAGCAGGACCACTAGCGGGAGGGCTTTAGAGACCCAGTACTTC; CDR3aa: CASRTTSGRALETQYF
j_gene: TRBJ2-3; abundance: -; d_gene: TRBD1; v_gene: TRBV9; CDR3nt: TGTGCCGGCAGCGTGCTGGGGACAGGGGGCGCAGATACGCAGTATTTT; CDR3aa: CAGSVLGTGGADTQYF
j_gene: TRBJ1-4; abundance: once; d_gene: -; v_gene: TRBV6-5; CDR3nt: TGTGCCAGCAGTTTATTCCCCCGTGTGGACAATGAAAAACTGTTTTTT; CDR3aa: CASSLFPRVDNEKLFF
j_gene: TRBJ1-1; abundance: -; d_gene: TRBD1; v_gene: TRBV6-1; CDR3nt: TGTGCCAGCAGGGACAGGGGGGTGGGCGCTGAAGCTTTCTTT; CDR3aa: CASRDRGVGAEAFF
j_gene: TRBJ1-1; abundance: -; d_gene: TRBD1; v_gene: TRBV19; CDR3nt: TGTGCCAGTAGTATAGACCACACCCCGGACAGGGGGCAGGGAGCTTTCTTT; CDR3aa: CASSIDHTPDRGQGAFF
j_gene: TRBJ2-3; abundance: few; d_gene: TRBD1; v_gene: TRBV30; CDR3nt: TGTGCCTGGAGTGCGGGACAGGGGGCAACAGATACGCAGTATTTT; CDR3aa: CAWSAGQGATDTQYF
j_gene: TRBJ1-2; abundance: -; d_gene: -; v_gene: TRBV7-9; CDR3nt: TGTGCCAGCAGCCACCCGGACAGCTATGGCTACACCTTC; CDR3aa: CASSHPDSYGYTF
j_gene: TRBJ1-1; abundance: -; d_gene: -; v_gene: TRBV6-1; CDR3nt: TGTGCCAGCAGTGAGGCCTTCGGGGCTATGAGCACTGAAGCTTTCTTT; CDR3aa: CASSEAFGAMSTEAFF
j_gene: TRBJ2-3; abundance: -; d_gene: -; v_gene: TRBV28; CDR3nt: TGTGCCAGCATTCCTTACCGGTTAGATACGCAGTATTTT; CDR3aa: CASIPYRLDTQYF
j_gene: TRBJ2-1; abundance: -; d_gene: -; v_gene: TRBV29-1; CDR3nt: TGCAGCGTTGAAACGGGCCGGGGTAGCTCCTACAATGAGCAGTTCTTC; CDR3aa: CSVETGRGSSYNEQFF
j_gene: TRBJ2-5; abundance: -; d_gene: -; v_gene: TRBV7-2; CDR3nt: TGTGCCAGCAGCGCCCCGGGGGGCAGCGGGACCCAGTACTTC; CDR3aa: CASSAPGGSGTQYF
j_gene: TRBJ1-1; abundance: -; d_gene: TRBD1; v_gene: TRBV29-1; CDR3nt: TGCAGCGCTACCAGGACAGGCCGACGAATGAACACTGAAGCTTTCTTT; CDR3aa: CSATRTGRRMNTEAFF
j_gene: TRBJ1-5; abundance: -; d_gene: TRBD1; v_gene: TRBV5-8; CDR3nt: TGTGCCAGCAGCGGAGGACAGGGGGCAGGTCAGCCCCAGCATTTT; CDR3aa: CASSGGQGAGQPQHF
j_gene: TRBJ2-1; abundance: -; d_gene: TRBD1; v_gene: TRBV6-1; CDR3nt: TGTGCCAGCAGTGAAGGACAGGGGGGCTACAATGAGCAGTTCTTC; CDR3aa: CASSEGQGGYNEQFF
j_gene: TRBJ2-7; abundance: -; d_gene: TRBD2; v_gene: TRBV27; CDR3nt: TGTGCCAGCAGCTCCCTAGCGGGAGTAGGGGCAATCCACGAGCAGTACTTC; CDR3aa: CASSSLAGVGAIHEQYF
j_gene: TRBJ1-4; abundance: once; d_gene: TRBD1; v_gene: TRBV15; CDR3nt: TGTGCCACCAACCCAGGGGGTCCTAATGAAAAACTGTTTTTT; CDR3aa: CATNPGGPNEKLFF
j_gene: TRBJ1-2; abundance: -; d_gene: -; v_gene: TRBV29-1; CDR3nt: TGCAGCGTTGAAGATAAGCGGATGGGGGGCTACACCTTC; CDR3aa: CSVEDKRMGGYTF
j_gene: TRBJ2-5; abundance: once; d_gene: TRBD2; v_gene: TRBV7-8; CDR3nt: TGTGCCAGCAGAACCGGACTAGCGGGGAGAAGGGAGACCCAGTACTTC; CDR3aa: CASRTGLAGRRETQYF
j_gene: TRBJ1-2; abundance: -; d_gene: -; v_gene: TRBV20-1; CDR3nt: TGCAGTGCTGTGCCGAACTATGGCTACACCTTC; CDR3aa: CSAVPNYGYTF
j_gene: TRBJ2-3; abundance: -; d_gene: TRBD2; v_gene: TRBV10-2; CDR3nt: TGCGCCATCGATACTAGCGGGAGGGCCCATACGCAGTATTTT; CDR3aa: CAIDTSGRAHTQYF
j_gene: TRBJ2-5; abundance: -; d_gene: TRBD1; v_gene: TRBV28; CDR3nt: TGTGCCAGCAGGACAGGGGGCGCGGGAGAGACCCAGTACTTC; CDR3aa: CASRTGGAGETQYF
j_gene: TRBJ2-3; abundance: -; d_gene: -; v_gene: TRBV5-1; CDR3nt: TGCGCCAGCAGCTTGGCGGGCGATAGCAAGGCAGATACGCAGTATTTT; CDR3aa: CASSLAGDSKADTQYF
j_gene: TRBJ2-1; abundance: -; d_gene: -; v_gene: TRBV6-5; CDR3nt: TGTGCCAGCAGTTACTCGATCTCAGGGCCGGGTGAGCAGTTCTTC; CDR3aa: CASSYSISGPGEQFF
j_gene: TRBJ2-1; abundance: -; d_gene: -; v_gene: TRBV10-3; CDR3nt: TGTGCCACCTCTCCGGGCATTCGGACCAATGAGCAGTTCTTC; CDR3aa: CATSPGIRTNEQFF
j_gene: TRBJ2-1; abundance: -; d_gene: -; v_gene: TRBV11-2; CDR3nt: TGTGCCAGCAGCTTTGGAAGGGTAGGGCTTGAGCAGTTCTTC; CDR3aa: CASSFGRVGLEQFF
j_gene: TRBJ1-1; abundance: -; d_gene: -; v_gene: TRBV5-1; CDR3nt: TGCGCCAGCAGCCCGCAGATTCACACTGAAGCTTTCTTT; CDR3aa: CASSPQIHTEAFF
j_gene: TRBJ2-7; abundance: -; d_gene: -; v_gene: TRBV7-3; CDR3nt: TGTGCCAGCAGCTTACTCGGGGGAGTTGACGAGCAGTACTTC; CDR3aa: CASSLLGGVDEQYF
j_gene: TRBJ1-1; abundance: -; d_gene: -; v_gene: TRBV11-3; CDR3nt: TGTGCCAGCAGCGAATGGATCGGAGGGGAAGCTTTCTTT; CDR3aa: CASSEWIGGEAFF
j_gene: TRBJ1-2; abundance: -; d_gene: -; v_gene: TRBV2; CDR3nt: TGTGCCAGCAGTGGGAGTAGTTGGGGCTACACCTTC; CDR3aa: CASSGSSWGYTF
j_gene: TRBJ2-5; abundance: -; d_gene: TRBD1; v_gene: TRBV9; CDR3nt: TGTGCCAGCAGCGCAGGACAGGGGCAAGAGACCCAGTACTTC; CDR3aa: CASSAGQGQETQYF
j_gene: TRBJ1-3; abundance: -; d_gene: -; v_gene: TRBV9; CDR3nt: TGTGCCAGCAGCGTAGAACCCACCGCCGGAAACACCATATATTTT; CDR3aa: CASSVEPTAGNTIYF
j_gene: TRBJ1-6; abundance: -; d_gene: -; v_gene: TRBV6-1; CDR3nt: TGTGCCAGCAGTGGGGAAGGGACCGAGGACTTCAAGTCACCCCTCCACTTT; CDR3aa: CASSGEGTEDFKSPLHF